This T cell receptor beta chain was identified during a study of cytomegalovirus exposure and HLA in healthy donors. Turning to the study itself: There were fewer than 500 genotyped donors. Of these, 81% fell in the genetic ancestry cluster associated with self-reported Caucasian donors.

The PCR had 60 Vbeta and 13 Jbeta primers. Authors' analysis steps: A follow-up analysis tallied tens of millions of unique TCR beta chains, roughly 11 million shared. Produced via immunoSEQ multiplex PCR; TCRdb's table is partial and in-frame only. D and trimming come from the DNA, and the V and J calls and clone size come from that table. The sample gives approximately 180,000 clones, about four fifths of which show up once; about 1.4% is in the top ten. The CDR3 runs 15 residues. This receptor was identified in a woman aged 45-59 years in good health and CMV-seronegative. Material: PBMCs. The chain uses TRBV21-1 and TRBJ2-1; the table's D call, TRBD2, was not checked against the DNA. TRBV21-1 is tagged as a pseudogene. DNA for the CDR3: TGTGCCAGCAGCAGTCTAGCGGGGGCGAACAATGAGCAGTTCTTC. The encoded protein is CASSSLAGANNEQFF.